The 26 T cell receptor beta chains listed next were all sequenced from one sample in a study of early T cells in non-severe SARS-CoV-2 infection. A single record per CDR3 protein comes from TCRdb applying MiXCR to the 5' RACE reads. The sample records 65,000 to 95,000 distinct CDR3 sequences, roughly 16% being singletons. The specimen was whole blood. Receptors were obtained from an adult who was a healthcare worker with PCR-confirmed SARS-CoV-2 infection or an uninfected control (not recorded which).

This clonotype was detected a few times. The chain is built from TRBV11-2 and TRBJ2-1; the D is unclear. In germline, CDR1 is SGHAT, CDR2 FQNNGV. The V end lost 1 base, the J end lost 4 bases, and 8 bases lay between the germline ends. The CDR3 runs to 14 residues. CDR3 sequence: CASSLALGYNEQFF. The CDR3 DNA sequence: TGTGCCAGCAGCTTAGCCCTAGGTTACAATGAGCAGTTCTTC.

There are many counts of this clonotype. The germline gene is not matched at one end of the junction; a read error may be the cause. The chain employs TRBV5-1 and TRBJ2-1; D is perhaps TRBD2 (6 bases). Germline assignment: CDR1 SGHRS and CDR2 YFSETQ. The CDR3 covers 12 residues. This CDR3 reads CASSQDRDWSSF. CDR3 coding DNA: TGCGCCAGCAGCCAAGACCGGGACTGGAGTTCCTTC.

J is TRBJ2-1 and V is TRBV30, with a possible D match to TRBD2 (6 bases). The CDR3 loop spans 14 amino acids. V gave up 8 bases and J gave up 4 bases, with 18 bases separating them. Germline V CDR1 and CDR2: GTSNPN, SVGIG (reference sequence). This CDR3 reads CAANHGTGYNEQFF. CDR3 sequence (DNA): TGTGCCGCCAACCATGGGACTGGGTACAATGAGCAGTTCTTC.

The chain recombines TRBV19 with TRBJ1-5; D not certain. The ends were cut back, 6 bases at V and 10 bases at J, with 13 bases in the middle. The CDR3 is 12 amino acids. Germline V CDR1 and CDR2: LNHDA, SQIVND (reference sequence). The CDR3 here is CASRTFLGPQHF. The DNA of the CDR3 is TGTGCCAGTAGGACCTTCTTAGGTCCCCAGCATTTT.

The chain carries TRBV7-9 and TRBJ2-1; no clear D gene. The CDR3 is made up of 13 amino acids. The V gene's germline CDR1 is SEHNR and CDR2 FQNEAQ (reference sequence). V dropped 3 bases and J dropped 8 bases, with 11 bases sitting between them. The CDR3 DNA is TGTGCCAGCAGCTTTAGCCCGTTCGATGAGCAGTTCTTC. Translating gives CASSFSPFDEQFF.

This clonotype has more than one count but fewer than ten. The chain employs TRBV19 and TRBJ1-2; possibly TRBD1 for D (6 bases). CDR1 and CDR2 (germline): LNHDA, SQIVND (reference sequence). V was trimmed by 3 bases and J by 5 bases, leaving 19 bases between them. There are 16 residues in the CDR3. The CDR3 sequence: CASSIDQWGAGYGYTF. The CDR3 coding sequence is TGTGCCAGTAGTATCGACCAATGGGGGGCTGGATATGGCTACACCTTC.

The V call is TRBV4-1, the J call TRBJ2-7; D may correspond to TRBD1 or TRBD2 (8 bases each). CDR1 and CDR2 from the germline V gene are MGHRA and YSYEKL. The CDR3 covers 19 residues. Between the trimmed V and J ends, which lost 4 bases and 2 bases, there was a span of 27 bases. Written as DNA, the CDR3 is TGCGCCAGCAGCCCACCGACAGGGGCCAGGGCGGGAGGACCCTACGAGCAGTACTTC. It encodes CASSPPTGARAGGPYEQYF.

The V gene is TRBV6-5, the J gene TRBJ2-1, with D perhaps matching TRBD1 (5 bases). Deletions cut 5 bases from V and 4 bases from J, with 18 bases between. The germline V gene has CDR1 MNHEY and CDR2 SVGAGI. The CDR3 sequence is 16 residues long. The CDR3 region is CASSAGTGPNYNEQFF. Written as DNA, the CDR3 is TGTGCCAGCAGTGCCGGAACAGGCCCAAATTACAATGAGCAGTTCTTC.

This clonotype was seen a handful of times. CDR3 sequence: CASSLERGDTGELFF. CDR3 nucleotides: TGCGCCAGCAGCTTGGAAAGGGGAGACACCGGGGAGCTGTTTTTT. The chain is built from TRBV5-1 and TRBJ2-2; tentatively, D is TRBD1 or TRBD2 (5 bases each). The germline V gene encodes CDR1 SGHRS and CDR2 YFSETQ. This CDR3 spans 15 amino acids. The ends were cut back, 0 bases at V and 3 bases at J, with 9 bases in the middle.

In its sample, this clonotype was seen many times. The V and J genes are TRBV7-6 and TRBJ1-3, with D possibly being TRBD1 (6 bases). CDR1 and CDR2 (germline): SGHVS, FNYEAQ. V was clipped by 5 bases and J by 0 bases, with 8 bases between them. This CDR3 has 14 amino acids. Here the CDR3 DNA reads TGTGCCAGCAGCCCGGACAGCTCTGGAAACACCATATATTTT. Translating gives CASSPDSSGNTIYF.

The CDR3 nucleotides read TGTGCCAGCAGCCAACCTGACGGTTCACCCCTCCACTTT. It codes for CASSQPDGSPLHF. J is TRBJ1-6 and V is TRBV11-3; D not certain. The CDR3 contains 13 residues. The V gene lost 5 bases and the J gene lost 9 bases, with 11 bases spanning the gap. In germline, CDR1 is SGHNT, CDR2 YENEEA.

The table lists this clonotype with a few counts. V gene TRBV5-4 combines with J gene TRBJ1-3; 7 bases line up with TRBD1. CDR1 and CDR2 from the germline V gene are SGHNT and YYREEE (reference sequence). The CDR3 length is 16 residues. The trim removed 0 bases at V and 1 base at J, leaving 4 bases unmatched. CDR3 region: CASSLATGASGNTIYF. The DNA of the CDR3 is TGTGCCAGCAGCTTGGCCACAGGGGCATCTGGAAACACCATATATTTT.

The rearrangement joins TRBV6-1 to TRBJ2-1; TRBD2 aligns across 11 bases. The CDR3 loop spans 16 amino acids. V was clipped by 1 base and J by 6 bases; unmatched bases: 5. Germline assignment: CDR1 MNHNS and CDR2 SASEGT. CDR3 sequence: CASSEVGTSGINEQFF. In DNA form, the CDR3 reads TGTGCCAGCAGTGAAGTTGGGACTAGCGGTATCAATGAGCAGTTCTTC.

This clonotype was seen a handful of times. The CDR3 bases are TGTGCCAGCAGCTTACAGGGGAGCACCGGGGAGCTGTTTTTT. Encoded protein: CASSLQGSTGELFF. This rearrangement joins TRBV5-4 to TRBJ2-2, with 7 bases fitting TRBD1. The V segment lost 2 bases and the J segment 4 bases; nucleotides outside the gene matches: 2. Germline values: CDR1 SGHNT, CDR2 YYREEE (reference sequence). CDR3 length equals 14 residues.

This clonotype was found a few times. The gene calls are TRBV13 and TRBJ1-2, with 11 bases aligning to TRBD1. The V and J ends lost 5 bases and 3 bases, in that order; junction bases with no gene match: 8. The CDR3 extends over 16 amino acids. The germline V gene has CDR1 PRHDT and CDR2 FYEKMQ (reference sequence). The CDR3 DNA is TGTGCCAGCAGCCCCAGGGACAGGGGGTTAGACTATGGCTACACCTTC. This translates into CASSPRDRGLDYGYTF.

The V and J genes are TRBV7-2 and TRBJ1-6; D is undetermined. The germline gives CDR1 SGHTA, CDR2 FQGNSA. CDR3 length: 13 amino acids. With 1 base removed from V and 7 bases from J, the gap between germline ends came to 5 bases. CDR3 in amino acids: CASSLGRNSPLHF. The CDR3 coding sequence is TGTGCCAGCAGCTTAGGAAGAAATTCACCCCTCCACTTT.

CDR3 in amino acids: CASSPGGLGGLKGYTF. CDR3 DNA sequence: TGTGCCAGCAGCCCAGGGGGTCTCGGAGGGCTAAAAGGCTACACCTTC. The gene calls are TRBV7-3 and TRBJ1-2, with 7 bases fitting TRBD1. V was pared by 5 bases and J by 8 bases, with 17 bases of the junction left unmatched. This CDR3 has 16 residues. Germline CDR1 is SGHTA and CDR2 is FQGTGA.

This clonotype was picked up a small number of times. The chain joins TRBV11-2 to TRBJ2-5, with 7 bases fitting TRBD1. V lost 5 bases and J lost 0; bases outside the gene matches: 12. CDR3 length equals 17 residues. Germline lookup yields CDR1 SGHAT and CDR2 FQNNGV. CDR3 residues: CASSPSWSGTDQETQYF. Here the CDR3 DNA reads TGTGCCAGCAGCCCGTCTTGGTCCGGGACAGACCAAGAGACCCAGTACTTC.

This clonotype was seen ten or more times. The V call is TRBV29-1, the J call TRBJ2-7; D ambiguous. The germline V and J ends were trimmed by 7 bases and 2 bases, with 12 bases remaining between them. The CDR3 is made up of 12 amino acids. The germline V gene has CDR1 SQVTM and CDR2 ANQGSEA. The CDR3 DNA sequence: TGCAGCGCCAAACGAACGGCCTACGAGCAGTACTTC. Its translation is CSAKRTAYEQYF.

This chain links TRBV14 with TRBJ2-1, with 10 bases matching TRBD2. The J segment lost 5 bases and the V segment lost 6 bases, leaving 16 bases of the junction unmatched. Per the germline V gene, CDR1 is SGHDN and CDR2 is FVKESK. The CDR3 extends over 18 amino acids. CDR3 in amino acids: CASRPGLATQRGNNEQFF. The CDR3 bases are TGTGCCAGCAGGCCGGGACTAGCGACCCAGAGAGGCAACAATGAGCAGTTCTTC.

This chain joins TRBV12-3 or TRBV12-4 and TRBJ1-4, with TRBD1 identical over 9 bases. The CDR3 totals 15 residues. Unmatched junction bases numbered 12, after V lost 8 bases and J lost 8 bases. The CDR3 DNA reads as TGTGCCAGCCGACCGCCGGGACAGGGAGGAGAAAAACTGTTTTTT. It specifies CASRPPGQGGEKLFF.

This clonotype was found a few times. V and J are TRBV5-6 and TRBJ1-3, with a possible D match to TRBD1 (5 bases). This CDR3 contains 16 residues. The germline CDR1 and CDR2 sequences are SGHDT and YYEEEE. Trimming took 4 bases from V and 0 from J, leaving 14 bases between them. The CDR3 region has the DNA TGTGCCAGCAGCCCCCCGCGGGGCCTCTCTGGAAACACCATATATTTT. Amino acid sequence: CASSPPRGLSGNTIYF. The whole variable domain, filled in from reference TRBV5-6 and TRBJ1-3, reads DAGVTQSPTHLIKTRGQQVTLRCSPKSGHDTVSWYQQALGQGPQFIFQYYEEEERQRGNFPDRFSGHQFPNYSSELNVNALLLGDSALYLCASSPPRGLSGNTIYFGEGSWLTVV.

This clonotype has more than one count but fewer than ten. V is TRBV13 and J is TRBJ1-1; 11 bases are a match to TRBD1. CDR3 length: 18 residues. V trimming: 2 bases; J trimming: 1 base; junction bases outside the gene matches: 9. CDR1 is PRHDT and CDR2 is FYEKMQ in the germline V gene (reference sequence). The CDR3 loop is CASSLKGQGVLRNTEAFF. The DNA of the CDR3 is TGTGCCAGCAGCTTAAAGGGACAGGGGGTCTTGCGGAACACTGAAGCTTTCTTT.

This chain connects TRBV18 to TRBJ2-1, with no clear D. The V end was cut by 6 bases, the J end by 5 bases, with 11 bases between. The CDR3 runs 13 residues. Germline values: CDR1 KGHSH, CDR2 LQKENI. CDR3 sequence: CASSPGNHNEQFF. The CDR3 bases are TGTGCCAGCTCCCCTGGGAACCACAATGAGCAGTTCTTC.

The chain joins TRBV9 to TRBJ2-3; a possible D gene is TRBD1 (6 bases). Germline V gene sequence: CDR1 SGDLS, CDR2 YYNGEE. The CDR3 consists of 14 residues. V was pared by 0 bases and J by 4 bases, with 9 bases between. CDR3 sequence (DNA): TGTGCCAGCAGCGTAGATCCAGGGGCAGATACGCAGTATTTT. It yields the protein CASSVDPGADTQYF.

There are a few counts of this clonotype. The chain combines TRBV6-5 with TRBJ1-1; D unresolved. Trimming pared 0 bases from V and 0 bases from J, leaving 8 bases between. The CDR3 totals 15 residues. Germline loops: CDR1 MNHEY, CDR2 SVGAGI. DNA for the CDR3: TGTGCCAGCAGTTACTCTGCAGGACTGAACACTGAAGCTTTCTTT. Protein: CASSYSAGLNTEAFF.